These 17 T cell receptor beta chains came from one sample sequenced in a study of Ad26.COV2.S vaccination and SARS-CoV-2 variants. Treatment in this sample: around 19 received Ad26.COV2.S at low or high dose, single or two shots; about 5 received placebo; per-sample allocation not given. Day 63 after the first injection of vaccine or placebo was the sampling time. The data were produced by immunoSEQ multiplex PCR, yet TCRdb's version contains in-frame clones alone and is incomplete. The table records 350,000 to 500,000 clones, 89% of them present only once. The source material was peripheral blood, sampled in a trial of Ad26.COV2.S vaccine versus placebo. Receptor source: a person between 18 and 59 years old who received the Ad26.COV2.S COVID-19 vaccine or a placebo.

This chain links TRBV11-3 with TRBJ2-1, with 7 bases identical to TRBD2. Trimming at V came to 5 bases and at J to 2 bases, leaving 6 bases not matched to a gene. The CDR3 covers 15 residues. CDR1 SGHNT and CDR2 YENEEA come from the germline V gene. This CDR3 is CASSTTSAPYNEQFF. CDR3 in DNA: TGTGCCAGCAGCACCACTAGCGCTCCCTACAATGAGCAGTTCTTC.

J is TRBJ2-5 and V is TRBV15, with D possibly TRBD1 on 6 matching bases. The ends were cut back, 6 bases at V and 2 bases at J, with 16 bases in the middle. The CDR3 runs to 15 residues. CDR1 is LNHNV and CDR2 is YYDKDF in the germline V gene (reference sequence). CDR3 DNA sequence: TGTGCCACCAGACAGCCCCCAGGGGAACAAGAGACCCAGTACTTC. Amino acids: CATRQPPGEQETQYF. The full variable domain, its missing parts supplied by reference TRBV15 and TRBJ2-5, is DAMVIQNPRYQVTQFGKPVTLSCSQTLNHNVMYWYQQKSSQAPKLLFHYYDKDFNNEADTPDNFQSRRPNTSFCFLDIRSPGLGDTAMYLCATRQPPGEQETQYFGPGTRLLVL.

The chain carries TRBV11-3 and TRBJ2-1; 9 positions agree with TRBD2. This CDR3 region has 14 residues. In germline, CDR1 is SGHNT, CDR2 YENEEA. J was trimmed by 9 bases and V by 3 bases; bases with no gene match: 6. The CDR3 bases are TGTGCCAGCAGCTTTAGCGGGGGAACTGCTGAGCAGTTCTTC. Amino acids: CASSFSGGTAEQFF.

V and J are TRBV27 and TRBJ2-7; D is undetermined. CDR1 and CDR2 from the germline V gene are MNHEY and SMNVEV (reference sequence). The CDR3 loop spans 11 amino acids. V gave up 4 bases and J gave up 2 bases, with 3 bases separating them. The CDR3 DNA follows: TGTGCCAGCAGTTCCGCCTACGAGCAGTACTTC. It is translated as CASSSAYEQYF.

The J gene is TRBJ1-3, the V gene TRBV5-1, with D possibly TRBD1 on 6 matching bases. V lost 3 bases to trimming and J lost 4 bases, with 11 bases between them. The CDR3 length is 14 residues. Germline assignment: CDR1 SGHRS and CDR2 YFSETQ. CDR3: CASSYTGTGNTIYF. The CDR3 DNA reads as TGCGCCAGCAGCTACACCGGGACAGGAAACACCATATATTTT.

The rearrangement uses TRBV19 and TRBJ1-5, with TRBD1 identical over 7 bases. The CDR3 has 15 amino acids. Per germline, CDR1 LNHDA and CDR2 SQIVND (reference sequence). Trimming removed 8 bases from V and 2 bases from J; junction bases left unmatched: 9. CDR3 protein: CASLHRGGGNQPQHF. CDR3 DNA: TGTGCCAGTTTACACAGGGGCGGGGGCAATCAGCCCCAGCATTTT.

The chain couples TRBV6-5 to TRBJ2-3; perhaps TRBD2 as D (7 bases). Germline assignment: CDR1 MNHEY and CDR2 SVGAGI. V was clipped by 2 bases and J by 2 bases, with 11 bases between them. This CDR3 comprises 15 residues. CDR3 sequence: CASSYAGAPTDTQYF. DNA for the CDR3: TGTGCCAGCAGTTACGCGGGGGCGCCCACAGATACGCAGTATTTT.

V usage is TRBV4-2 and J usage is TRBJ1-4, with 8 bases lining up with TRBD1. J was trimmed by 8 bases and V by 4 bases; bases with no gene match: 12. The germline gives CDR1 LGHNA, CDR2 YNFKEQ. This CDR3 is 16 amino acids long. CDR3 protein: CASSRGPGQGNEKLFF. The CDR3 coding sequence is TGTGCCAGCAGCCGAGGGCCCGGACAGGGTAACGAAAAACTGTTTTTT.

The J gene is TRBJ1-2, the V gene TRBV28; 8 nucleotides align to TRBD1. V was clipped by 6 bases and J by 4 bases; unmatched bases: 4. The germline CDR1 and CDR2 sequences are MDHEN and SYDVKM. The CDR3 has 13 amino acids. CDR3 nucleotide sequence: TGTGCCAGCAGGGCTACAGGGGGCTATGGCTACACCTTC. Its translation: CASRATGGYGYTF.

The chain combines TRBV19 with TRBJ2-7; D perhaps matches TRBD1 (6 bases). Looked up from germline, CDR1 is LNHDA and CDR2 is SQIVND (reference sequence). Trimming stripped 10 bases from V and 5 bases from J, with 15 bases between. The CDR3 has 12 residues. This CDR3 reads CAIRTPGDEQYF. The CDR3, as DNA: TGTGCCATTCGGACCCCAGGGGACGAGCAGTACTTC.

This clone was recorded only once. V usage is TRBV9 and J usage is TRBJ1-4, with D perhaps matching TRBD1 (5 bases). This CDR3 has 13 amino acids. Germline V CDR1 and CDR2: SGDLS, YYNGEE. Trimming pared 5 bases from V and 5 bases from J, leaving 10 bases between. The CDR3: CASSFRGNEKLFF. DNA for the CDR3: TGTGCCAGCAGTTTCCGGGGGAATGAAAAACTGTTTTTT.

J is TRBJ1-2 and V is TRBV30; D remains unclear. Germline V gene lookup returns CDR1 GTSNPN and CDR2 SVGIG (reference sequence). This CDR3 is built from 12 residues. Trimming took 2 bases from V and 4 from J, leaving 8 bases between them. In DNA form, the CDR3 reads TGTGCCTGGAGTAAGTGGTCCTATGGCTACACCTTC. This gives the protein CAWSKWSYGYTF.

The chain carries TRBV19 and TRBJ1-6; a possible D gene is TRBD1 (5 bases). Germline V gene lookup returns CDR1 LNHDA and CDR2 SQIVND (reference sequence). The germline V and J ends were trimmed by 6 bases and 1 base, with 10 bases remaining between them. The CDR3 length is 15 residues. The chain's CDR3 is CASRRQRSYNSPLHF. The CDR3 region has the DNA TGTGCCAGTAGGAGACAGCGGTCCTATAATTCACCCCTCCACTTT.

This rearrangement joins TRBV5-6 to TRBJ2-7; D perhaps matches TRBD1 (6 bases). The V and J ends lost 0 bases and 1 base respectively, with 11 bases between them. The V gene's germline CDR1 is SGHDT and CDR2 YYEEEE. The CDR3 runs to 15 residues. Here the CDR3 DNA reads TGTGCCAGCAGCTTGGGCGGACAGTGGTCCTACGAGCAGTACGTC. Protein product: CASSLGGQWSYEQYV.

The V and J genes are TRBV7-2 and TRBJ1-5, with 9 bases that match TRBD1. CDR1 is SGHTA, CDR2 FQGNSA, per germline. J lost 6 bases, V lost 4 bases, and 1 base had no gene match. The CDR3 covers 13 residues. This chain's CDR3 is CASSWTGVQPQHF. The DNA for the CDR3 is TGTGCCAGCAGCTGGACAGGGGTTCAGCCCCAGCATTTT.

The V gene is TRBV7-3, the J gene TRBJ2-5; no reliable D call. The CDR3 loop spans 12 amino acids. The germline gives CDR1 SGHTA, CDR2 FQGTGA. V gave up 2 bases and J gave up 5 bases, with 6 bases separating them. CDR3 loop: CASSLLEETQYF. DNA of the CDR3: TGTGCCAGCAGCTTACTGGAGGAGACCCAGTACTTC.

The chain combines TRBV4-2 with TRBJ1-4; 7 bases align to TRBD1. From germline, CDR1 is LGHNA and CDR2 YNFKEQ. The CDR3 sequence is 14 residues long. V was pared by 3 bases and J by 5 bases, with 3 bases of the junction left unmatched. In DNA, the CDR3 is TGTGCCAGCAGCCAGACAGGGTCAAATGAAAAACTGTTTTTT. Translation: CASSQTGSNEKLFF.